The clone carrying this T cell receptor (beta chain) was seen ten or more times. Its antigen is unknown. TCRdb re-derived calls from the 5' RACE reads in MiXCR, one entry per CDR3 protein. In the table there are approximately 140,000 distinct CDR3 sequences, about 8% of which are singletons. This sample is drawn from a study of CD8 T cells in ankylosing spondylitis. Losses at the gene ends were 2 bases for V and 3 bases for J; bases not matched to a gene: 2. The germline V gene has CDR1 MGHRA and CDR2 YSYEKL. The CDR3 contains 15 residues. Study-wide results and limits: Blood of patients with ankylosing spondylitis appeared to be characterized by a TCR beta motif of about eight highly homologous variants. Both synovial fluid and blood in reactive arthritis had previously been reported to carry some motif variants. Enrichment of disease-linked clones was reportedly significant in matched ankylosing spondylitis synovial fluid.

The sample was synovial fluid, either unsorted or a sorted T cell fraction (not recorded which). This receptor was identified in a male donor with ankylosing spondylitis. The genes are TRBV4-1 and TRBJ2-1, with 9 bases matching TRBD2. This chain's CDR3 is CASSQFSGSYNEQFF. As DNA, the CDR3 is TGCGCCAGCAGCCAATTTAGCGGGAGCTACAATGAGCAGTTCTTC.